The 29 T cell receptor beta chains listed next were all sequenced from one sample in a study of blood T cell repertoires in COVID-19. Clones were read by immunoSEQ multiplex PCR, and TCRdb kept only the in-frame ones, dropping some. The table includes approximately 150,000 clones, around 88% detected once. Sequencing was done on a sample of peripheral blood. These receptors all come from a woman aged 70-85 years who had recovered from COVID-19.

The CDR3 region has the DNA TGTGCCAGCAGCGTAGTGGGCATCCATGAGCAGTTCTTC. Translated: CASSVVGIHEQFF. The chain couples TRBV9 to TRBJ2-1; D call uncertain. Trimming cost V 0 bases and J 8 bases, with 9 bases left between them. The CDR3 runs to 13 residues. Per germline, CDR1 SGDLS and CDR2 YYNGEE.

The CDR3 DNA is TGCGCCAGCAGCCCAGAAAGGCCGGGGGATACGCAGTATTTT. Translation gives CASSPERPGDTQYF. The chain recombines TRBV4-1 with TRBJ2-3, with D maybe TRBD2 (5 bases). The germline CDR1 and CDR2 sequences are MGHRA and YSYEKL. Deletions cut 4 bases from V and 6 bases from J, with 14 bases between. The CDR3 is made up of 14 amino acids.

The V call is TRBV27, the J call TRBJ2-1, with TRBD2 matching over 7 bases. Germline V gene sequence: CDR1 MNHEY, CDR2 SMNVEV (reference sequence). The CDR3 extends over 13 amino acids. The CDR3 DNA reads TGTGCGGGAACCGGGACTACATGGGTTGAGCAGTTCTTC. Its protein product is CAGTGTTWVEQFF.

V usage is TRBV29-1 and J usage is TRBJ2-3; 15 nucleotides align to TRBD2. V lost 6 bases, J lost 5 bases, and 9 bases stayed unmatched. The CDR3 covers 16 residues. The germline V gene has CDR1 SQVTM and CDR2 ANQGSEA. DNA of the CDR3: TGCAGCGTAGAACGGACTAGCGGGAGGGGTCGAGATACGCAGTATTTT. Its translation is CSVERTSGRGRDTQYF.

J is TRBJ2-5 and V is TRBV7-9; a weak D match, TRBD1 (5 bases). Between the trimmed V and J ends, which lost 11 bases and 2 bases, there was a span of 18 bases. Germline V gene lookup returns CDR1 SEHNR and CDR2 FQNEAQ (reference sequence). This CDR3 region has 14 residues. CDR3 in amino acids: CAGHGAEKQETQYF. The CDR3 DNA reads TGTGCCGGGCATGGGGCCGAAAAACAAGAGACCCAGTACTTC.

The chain employs TRBV5-4 and TRBJ2-3; a weak D match, TRBD2 (5 bases). Per germline, CDR1 SGHNT and CDR2 YYREEE (reference sequence). V lost 4 bases and J lost 0, with 15 bases in between. The CDR3 is 16 residues long. This CDR3 is CASSRAGLASTDTQYF. CDR3 sequence (DNA): TGTGCCAGCAGCCGGGCCGGCCTAGCAAGCACAGATACGCAGTATTTT.

The chain links TRBV5-1 to TRBJ2-7; D is unresolved. The CDR3 covers 12 residues. Trimming removed 5 bases from V and 0 bases from J, with 6 bases in between. Germline CDR1 SGHRS, CDR2 YFSETQ. The CDR3 protein is CASRPSSYEQYF. The DNA of the CDR3 is TGCGCCAGCAGGCCCAGCTCCTACGAGCAGTACTTC.

The table lists this clone with a count of one. CDR3 in amino acids: CASRGNRETNEKLFF. CDR3 nucleotides: TGTGCCAGCAGGGGTAACAGGGAGACTAATGAAAAACTGTTTTTT. V is TRBV2 and J is TRBJ1-4, with TRBD1 as a possible D gene (6 bases). The CDR3 runs 15 residues. V was trimmed by 6 bases and J by 2 bases, leaving 13 bases between them. CDR1 and CDR2 (germline): SNHLY, FYNNEI.

The genes are TRBV6-5 and TRBJ2-1, with 7 bases aligning to TRBD1. Germline CDR1 reads MNHEY; CDR2 reads SVGAGI. The CDR3 has 15 amino acids. With V trimmed by 6 bases and J by 3 bases, 8 bases remained unmatched. The CDR3 spells CASRKTGANYNEQFF. In nucleotides, the CDR3 is TGTGCCAGCAGAAAAACAGGGGCCAACTACAATGAGCAGTTCTTC.

The chain uses TRBV15 and TRBJ2-2; D perhaps matches TRBD1 (6 bases). Germline lookup yields CDR1 LNHNV and CDR2 YYDKDF (reference sequence). CDR3 length: 15 residues. V was cut by 1 base and J by 7 bases, with 13 bases left in between. The CDR3 loop is CATSRGGLVHGELFF. As DNA, the CDR3 is TGTGCCACCAGCAGAGGGGGGCTAGTTCACGGGGAGCTGTTTTTT.

This chain uses TRBV25-1 with TRBJ2-3; unclear D gene. The CDR3 contains 14 residues. Trimming took 3 bases from V and 1 from J, leaving 8 bases between them. Germline V gene data show CDR1 as MGHDK and CDR2 as SYGVNS. CDR3 nucleotides: TGTGCCAGCAGTGACCCTCGGGGCACAGATACGCAGTATTTT. Encoded protein: CASSDPRGTDTQYF.

The gene calls are TRBV5-4 and TRBJ2-5; 14 bases fit TRBD2. This CDR3 contains 16 residues. J lost 2 bases, V lost 3 bases, and 3 bases had no gene match. Germline CDR1 reads SGHNT; CDR2 reads YYREEE (reference sequence). DNA for the CDR3: TGTGCCAGCAGCTCCAGACTAGCGGGGGGGCAAGAGACCCAGTACTTC. Translated, it gives CASSSRLAGGQETQYF.

The chain recombines TRBV15 with TRBJ2-3, with 10 positions matching TRBD2. Germline lookup yields CDR1 LNHNV and CDR2 YYDKDF (reference sequence). J gave up 4 bases and V 7 bases, and 5 bases lay outside the gene matches. CDR3 length equals 14 residues. This CDR3 is CATISAGGADTQYF. The DNA for the CDR3 is TGTGCCACCATCTCAGCGGGAGGGGCAGATACGCAGTATTTT. Filled out from reference TRBV15 and TRBJ2-3, the complete variable domain reads DAMVIQNPRYQVTQFGKPVTLSCSQTLNHNVMYWYQQKSSQAPKLLFHYYDKDFNNEADTPDNFQSRRPNTSFCFLDIRSPGLGDTAMYLCATISAGGADTQYFGPGTRLTVL.

The V gene is TRBV14, the J gene TRBJ2-2; D is unclear. Trimming cost V 5 bases and J 8 bases, with 9 bases left between them. CDR1 and CDR2 from the germline V gene are SGHDN and FVKESK. The CDR3 runs to 12 residues. The CDR3 is CASSEPGGELFF. As DNA, the CDR3 is TGTGCCAGCAGCGAGCCGGGTGGGGAGCTGTTTTTT.

J is TRBJ2-2 and V is TRBV18; D perhaps matches TRBD2 (6 bases). The CDR3 is 16 amino acids. Germline CDR1 and CDR2: KGHSH and LQKENI. Trimming stripped 2 bases from V and 7 bases from J, with 17 bases between. This CDR3 reads CASSPGVAAGGGELFF. Here the CDR3 DNA reads TGTGCCAGCTCACCAGGAGTAGCGGCCGGGGGCGGGGAGCTGTTTTTT. Full variable domain (missing parts from reference TRBV18 and TRBJ2-2): NAGVMQNPRHLVRRRGQEARLRCSPMKGHSHVYWYRQLPEEGLKFMVYLQKENIIDESGMPKERFSAEFPKEGPSILRIQQVVRGDSAAYFCASSPGVAAGGGELFFGEGSRLTVL.

This clone has only a few counts. The chain combines TRBV18 with TRBJ2-5; 12 bases are a match to TRBD1. J gave up 9 bases and V 3 bases, and 8 bases lay outside the gene matches. Germline CDR1 reads KGHSH; CDR2 reads LQKENI. CDR3 length equals 15 residues. The CDR3 region has the DNA TGTGCCAGCTCACCGCCGGGACAGGGGGCTTGGGCCCAGTACTTC. Protein product: CASSPPGQGAWAQYF.

The V and J genes are TRBV9 and TRBJ1-5; no firm D call. The germline gives CDR1 SGDLS, CDR2 YYNGEE. CDR3 length equals 15 residues. V was clipped by 0 bases and J by 2 bases, with 9 bases between them. The CDR3 loop reads CASSVDPGGNQPQHF. The CDR3 DNA follows: TGTGCCAGCAGCGTAGATCCGGGAGGCAATCAGCCCCAGCATTTT.

The V and J genes are TRBV7-6 and TRBJ2-7; D perhaps matches TRBD1 (6 bases). The CDR3 length is 13 residues. Germline V gives CDR1 SGHVS, CDR2 FNYEAQ. The ends were cut back, 3 bases at V and 5 bases at J, with 11 bases in the middle. For the CDR3, the DNA is TGTGCCAGCAGCTTCCACAGGGTGCACGAGCAGTACTTC. Translating it yields CASSFHRVHEQYF.

This clone was counted only a few times. This sequence joins TRBV5-1 and TRBJ2-5; perhaps TRBD1 as D (6 bases). The CDR3 covers 15 residues. Germline V gene data show CDR1 as SGHRS and CDR2 as YFSETQ. The V gene lost 0 bases and the J gene lost 5 bases, with 14 bases spanning the gap. CDR3 sequence reads: CASSLGARGVETQYF. CDR3 nucleotide sequence: TGCGCCAGCAGCTTGGGCGCCAGGGGAGTGGAGACCCAGTACTTC.

This rearrangement joins TRBV5-1 to TRBJ2-7, with no clear D. The CDR3 is 15 amino acids. Germline V CDR1 and CDR2: SGHRS, YFSETQ. V gave up 4 bases and J gave up 2 bases, with 16 bases separating them. The CDR3 region has the DNA TGCGCCAGCAGCCCCGGCCCCGCGGCCACCTACGAGCAGTACTTC. Translated: CASSPGPAATYEQYF.

The genes are TRBV7-9 and TRBJ1-3; the D is unclear. This CDR3 region has 12 residues. V was cut by 5 bases and J by 1 base, with 3 bases left in between. Per germline, CDR1 SEHNR and CDR2 FQNEAQ (reference sequence). For the CDR3, the DNA is TGTGCCAGCAGCCCTTCTGGAAACACCATATATTTT. This gives the protein CASSPSGNTIYF.

The chain links TRBV12-3 or TRBV12-4 to TRBJ2-1, with 10 positions matching TRBD2. V trimming: 6 bases; J trimming: 7 bases; junction bases outside the gene matches: 3. The CDR3 covers 13 residues. The CDR3 spells CASRNSGGNEQFF. Written as DNA, the CDR3 is TGTGCCAGCAGAAATAGCGGGGGGAATGAGCAGTTCTTC.

This clone appeared a single time. This chain joins TRBV6-2 or TRBV6-3 and TRBJ1-1; D call uncertain. CDR3 length equals 15 residues. V was pared by 0 bases and J by 3 bases, with 11 bases between. Germline CDR1 reads MNHEY; CDR2 reads SVGEGT. CDR3 sequence (DNA): TGTGCCAGCAGTTACTCGCGGGGATCGGACACTGAAGCTTTCTTT. As protein: CASSYSRGSDTEAFF.

The V and J genes are TRBV6-6 and TRBJ1-5; maybe TRBD1 (6 bases). The V gene's germline CDR1 is MNHNY and CDR2 SVGAGI (reference sequence). This CDR3 region has 14 residues. Trimming took 6 bases from V and 6 from J, leaving 15 bases between them. The CDR3 sequence is CASRVGGPGQPQHF. The CDR3 bases are TGTGCCAGCAGGGTGGGGGGGCCCGGTCAGCCCCAGCATTTT.

This clone was picked up one time. This specimen includes other DNA sequences encoding the same CDR3. The chain couples TRBV18 to TRBJ1-4; TRBD1 might be the D (5 bases). The germline V gene encodes CDR1 KGHSH and CDR2 LQKENI. The V end lost 3 bases, the J end lost 0 bases, and 8 bases lay between the germline ends. This CDR3 spans 15 amino acids. In nucleotides, the CDR3 is TGTGCCAGCTCACCCAGGGTTGCAACTAATGAAAAACTGTTTTTT. Amino acid sequence: CASSPRVATNEKLFF.

The V gene is TRBV6-5, the J gene TRBJ2-5, with 12 bases identical to TRBD2. V trimming: 2 bases; J trimming: 5 bases; junction bases outside the gene matches: 6. Germline CDR1 reads MNHEY; CDR2 reads SVGAGI. The CDR3 covers 16 residues. Written as DNA, the CDR3 is TGTGCCAGCAGTTACGTTCCGGGACTAGCGGGTGAGACCCAGTACTTC. Protein sequence: CASSYVPGLAGETQYF.

The chain carries TRBV7-2 and TRBJ2-1, with D unresolved. The CDR3 is 15 residues long. In germline, CDR1 is SGHTA, CDR2 FQGNSA. The V end lost 2 bases, the J end lost 0 bases, and 8 bases lay between the germline ends. The CDR3 reads CASSLQSSSYNEQFF. As DNA, the CDR3 is TGTGCCAGCAGCTTACAGTCCAGCTCCTACAATGAGCAGTTCTTC.

The table lists this clone with a count of one. This chain links TRBV7-2 with TRBJ2-7; D unclear. CDR1 and CDR2 (germline): SGHTA, FQGNSA. This CDR3 region has 14 residues. V was cut by 2 bases and J by 2 bases, with 10 bases left in between. DNA of the CDR3: TGTGCCAGCAGCTTATATGGCCAAACCTACGAGCAGTACTTC. The encoded protein is CASSLYGQTYEQYF.

In this sample, this clone turned up a few times. The rearrangement joins TRBV10-3 to TRBJ2-3; 7 bases are shared with TRBD1. V shed 10 bases, J shed 2 bases, and the junction held 6 bases outside the gene matches. This CDR3 is built from 13 residues. Looked up from germline, CDR1 is ENHRY and CDR2 is SYGVKD. The CDR3 loop reads CATETGNTDTQYF. DNA for the CDR3: TGTGCCACCGAGACAGGGAACACAGATACGCAGTATTTT.